This TCR beta chain was retrieved from a study of T cells after yellow fever vaccination. CDR1 and CDR2 (germline): SQVTM, ANQGSEA. The ends were cut back, 5 bases at V and 4 bases at J, with 12 bases in the middle. The length of the CDR3 is 12 residues. Study-wide results and caveats: The study found a weaker secondary response that peaked faster, day 5 versus 15.

A 5'RACE template-switching step, the method used to make TCR cDNA, added a universal primer site and UMIs. TCRdb analysed the 5' RACE reads with MiXCR anew, one entry per CDR3 protein. The table shows 25,000 to 35,000 distinct CDR3 sequences, with roughly 4.5% occurring only once. This clonotype was picked up many times. Its antigen is currently unknown. The rearrangement uses TRBV29-1 and TRBJ2-7; tentatively, D is TRBD1 or TRBD2 (5 bases each). This receptor was taken from a young man who received the YFV17D yellow fever vaccine. The material was CD8+ T cells sorted from PBMCs, obtained 5 days after the yellow fever booster vaccination. The CDR3 loop is CSVLWGGYEQYF. DNA for the CDR3: TGCAGCGTTCTGTGGGGCGGGTACGAGCAGTACTTC.